This TCR beta chain was retrieved from a study of esophageal squamous cell carcinoma under preoperative chemotherapy. To note about this clonotype: Its matching antigen is unknown.

Time point of the sample: after preoperative PTX-NDP chemotherapy. J gave up 10 bases and V 4 bases, and 7 bases lay outside the gene matches. CDR1 is SGHTS, CDR2 YDEGEE, per germline. This CDR3 has 16 amino acids. Broader study findings: Abundant clones tended to shrink rather than expand after paclitaxel-nedaplatin.

A single record per CDR3 protein comes from TCRdb applying MiXCR to the PCR reads. The top ten hold roughly 24% of the sample, which has 30,000 or so distinct CDR3 sequences, 52% seen once. This material was collected from a patient given preoperative chemotherapy. The TCR was taken from a human donor with esophageal squamous cell carcinoma. The donor label of this sample is uncertain. This rearrangement joins TRBV5-8 to TRBJ2-2; TRBD2 agrees at 16 bases. This chain's CDR3 is CASSRGLAGGPVELFF. The CDR3 bases are TGTGCCAGCAGCCGGGGACTAGCGGGGGGGCCCGTGGAGCTGTTTTTT.